This TCR beta chain was recovered during a study of beta chain features in type 1 diabetes. Looked up from germline, CDR1 is WNHNN and CDR2 is SYGVQD (reference sequence). The CDR3 has 14 amino acids. The junction had 3 bases not matched to a gene; V was cut back by 6 bases and J by 3 bases. For this clone: Its specificity is unknown.

The study, taken as a whole, reports: A cDNA-based sequencing approach could over-represent cells with high TCR expression.

Expressed TCRB transcripts got sequenced, as all isolated RNA was reverse transcribed. Generated by immunoSEQ multiplex PCR, the TCRdb table keeps only in-frame clones and is missing some. The repertoire holds roughly 240,000 clones, 14% seen once, with more than 0.025% in the top ten. This sequence originates from a woman between 40 and 55 years old in good health. The sequencing sample was made of naive CD4+ T cells from blood. The chain has TRBV10-1 and TRBJ2-3, with 10 positions matching TRBD2. The CDR3 region is CASREGLATDTQYF. In DNA form, the CDR3 reads TGCGCCAGCAGAGAGGGACTAGCGACAGATACGCAGTATTTT.